These 8 T cell receptor beta chains were all obtained from the same sample, sequenced in a study of CD8+ T cells in alopecia areata (dated 2018 in TCRdb). Library preparation employed the immunoSEQ multiplex PCR assay. For TCR sequencing, RNA was extracted from every sample and reverse transcribed into cDNA to serve as template. TCRdb mirrors the immuneACCESS table, restricted to in-frame sequences. Some clones are absent from its copies; in checked studies, under half trace to an unresolved V gene, and the reason for the others is unknown. For this sample there are about 99,000 clones; 65% to 90% appear just once. Of the sample, over 8.5% falls within the top ten clones. Read against the paper, the sample's treatment or condition label means: oral pan-JAK inhibitor, 5-10 mg twice daily. Sequencing was performed on CD8+ T cells sorted from blood, taken between weeks 30 and 35, from a patient treated with tofacitinib. The receptors shown here come from a human donor with alopecia areata.

V gene TRBV6-5 combines with J gene TRBJ2-7, with D possibly being TRBD2 (6 bases). Per the germline V gene, CDR1 is MNHEY and CDR2 is SVGAGI. Trimming shortened V by 2 bases and J by 1 base, and 9 bases separated the two germline ends. The CDR3 consists of 14 residues. The CDR3 here is CASSYSGPSYEQYF. CDR3 coding DNA: TGTGCCAGCAGTTACAGCGGGCCATCCTACGAGCAGTACTTC.

The V gene is TRBV23-1, the J gene TRBJ2-7; no definite D call. TRBV23-1 is an open reading frame, and its role is uncertain. The CDR3 loop spans 15 amino acids. The V end was cut by 4 bases, the J end by 5 bases, with 18 bases between. DNA of the CDR3: TGCGCCAGCAGTCCACGCGACAACCATGCCGACGAGCAGTACTTC. Translation gives CASSPRDNHADEQYF.

V and J are TRBV7-6 and TRBJ2-7; D may be TRBD1 (5 bases). CDR1 is SGHVS, CDR2 FNYEAQ, per germline. This CDR3 spans 13 amino acids. The V gene lost 2 bases and the J gene lost 3 bases, with 8 bases spanning the gap. CDR3 sequence: CASSLSDSYEQYF. The CDR3, as DNA: TGTGCCAGCAGCTTATCAGACAGCTACGAGCAGTACTTC.

The CDR3 DNA reads as TGTGCCAGCAGCGCCGAACAGGGGGCGACCGAGCAGTACTTC. Protein sequence: CASSAEQGATEQYF. J is TRBJ2-7 and V is TRBV7-6; 9 bases are a match to TRBD1. Germline trimming cut 5 bases from V and 6 bases from J; bases unmatched to any gene: 8. This CDR3 comprises 14 residues. Germline V gives CDR1 SGHVS, CDR2 FNYEAQ.

The rearrangement links TRBV29-1 to TRBJ2-2; perhaps TRBD1 as D (5 bases). Germline-derived CDR1 and CDR2 are SQVTM and ANQGSEA. This CDR3 is built from 13 residues. V lost 3 bases, J lost 0 bases, and 5 bases lay in between. The CDR3 sequence: CSVEDTNTGELFF. The CDR3 DNA is TGCAGCGTTGAGGACACGAACACCGGGGAGCTGTTTTTT.

The J gene is TRBJ2-7, the V gene TRBV29-1; possible D gene TRBD1, 7 bases. The CDR3 is 13 amino acids. With 4 bases removed from V and 2 bases from J, the gap between germline ends came to 12 bases. In germline, CDR1 is SQVTM, CDR2 ANQGSEA. CDR3 coding DNA: TGCAGCGTTGGCGGGACAGTAGCCTACGAGCAGTACTTC. This sequence encodes CSVGGTVAYEQYF.

The V and J genes are TRBV29-1 and TRBJ1-2, with D hard to call. Germline-derived CDR1 and CDR2 are SQVTM and ANQGSEA. This CDR3 comprises 15 residues. Trimming took 0 bases from V and 3 from J, leaving 14 bases between them. CDR3 bases: TGCAGCGTTGAAGATCTCGAAAGGGTTGACTATGGCTACACCTTC. It specifies CSVEDLERVDYGYTF. The full variable domain, in which reference TRBV29-1 and TRBJ1-2 provide the parts outside the CDR3, is SAVISQKPSRDICQRGTSLTIQCQVDSQVTMMFWYRQQPGQSLTLIATANQGSEATYESGFVIDKFPISRPNLTFSTLTVSNMSPEDSSIYLCSVEDLERVDYGYTFGSGTRLTVV.

This rearrangement joins TRBV9 to TRBJ2-1; perhaps TRBD1 as D (5 bases). Trimming took 3 bases from V and 1 from J, leaving 14 bases between them. The CDR3 sequence is 16 residues long. Germline V gene data show CDR1 as SGDLS and CDR2 as YYNGEE. The CDR3 DNA sequence: TGTGCCAGCAGCGCCTTAGCCAGGGAATCCTACAATGAGCAGTTCTTC. Its protein product is CASSALARESYNEQFF. Variable domain in full (rest from reference TRBV9 and TRBJ2-1): DSGVTQTPKHLITATGQRVTLRCSPRSGDLSVYWYQQSLDQGLQFLIQYYNGEERAKGNILERFSAQQFPDLHSELNLSSLELGDSALYFCASSALARESYNEQFFGPGTRLTVL.